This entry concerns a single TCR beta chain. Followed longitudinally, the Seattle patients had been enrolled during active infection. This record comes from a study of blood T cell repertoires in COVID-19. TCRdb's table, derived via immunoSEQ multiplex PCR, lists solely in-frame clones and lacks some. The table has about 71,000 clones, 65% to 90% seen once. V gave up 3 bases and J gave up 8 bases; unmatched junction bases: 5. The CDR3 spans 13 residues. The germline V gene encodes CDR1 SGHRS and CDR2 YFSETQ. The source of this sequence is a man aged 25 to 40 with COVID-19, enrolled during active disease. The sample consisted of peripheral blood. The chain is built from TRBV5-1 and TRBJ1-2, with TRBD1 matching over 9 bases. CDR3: CASSSQGAYGYTF. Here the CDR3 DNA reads TGCGCCAGCAGCTCACAGGGGGCGTACGGCTACACCTTC.